These 30 T cell receptor beta chains share one sample of origin, sequenced in a study of blood T cell repertoires in COVID-19. Only in-frame clones appear in the TCRdb table, and some are missing; sequencing was by immunoSEQ multiplex PCR. This table has hundreds of thousands of clones, just under 90% appearing once. The sample taken for sequencing was PBMCs or T cells enriched from blood (not recorded which). The receptors were gathered from a woman aged 50 to 60 who had been exposed to COVID-19.

The table lists this clone with a count of one. V usage is TRBV4-1 and J usage is TRBJ1-5; TRBD1 is a possible D gene (5 bases). Germline assignment: CDR1 MGHRA and CDR2 YSYEKL. V was pared by 1 base and J by 7 bases, with 14 bases between. The CDR3 totals 15 residues. CDR3 loop: CASSQGIRDGQPQHF. CDR3 DNA sequence: TGCGCCAGCAGCCAAGGGATCAGGGATGGGCAGCCCCAGCATTTT.

Only one count was recorded for this clone. The chain couples TRBV12-5 to TRBJ2-5; 7 positions match TRBD2. This CDR3 is built from 16 residues. V was pared by 6 bases and J by 2 bases, with 12 bases of the junction left unmatched. Germline loops: CDR1 LGHNT, CDR2 FRNRAP. The CDR3 bases are TGTGCTAGTGGCCCTGGGAGGTCAGCGGGGCAAGAGACCCAGTACTTC. It yields the protein CASGPGRSAGQETQYF.

In DNA form, the CDR3 reads TGTGCCAGCAGTTGGACAAACAGGGGGCAAGGAACTGAAGCTTTCTTT. Protein product: CASSWTNRGQGTEAFF. The chain combines TRBV6-5 with TRBJ1-1, with 9 bases identical to TRBD1. Germline V gene sequence: CDR1 MNHEY, CDR2 SVGAGI. Germline trimming cut 4 bases from V and 5 bases from J; bases unmatched to any gene: 11. CDR3 length: 16 residues.

The chain has TRBV6-5 and TRBJ1-5, with D perhaps matching TRBD1 (5 bases). There are 15 residues in the CDR3. Germline CDR1 and CDR2: MNHEY and SVGAGI. Between the trimmed V and J ends, which lost 5 bases and 7 bases, there was a span of 18 bases. The CDR3 DNA sequence: TGTGCCAGCAGTATCTCCCACCAGGGACTCCAGCCCCAGCATTTT. It codes for CASSISHQGLQPQHF.

The CDR3 is CASSSQGDSGNTIYF. The CDR3 coding sequence is TGTGCCAGCAGTTCGCAGGGGGACTCTGGAAACACCATATATTTT. The chain couples TRBV28 to TRBJ1-3; TRBD1 matches 7 bases. Germline V gene sequence: CDR1 MDHEN, CDR2 SYDVKM. Trimming removed 4 bases from V and 0 bases from J; junction bases left unmatched: 3. CDR3 length: 15 amino acids.

V usage is TRBV5-1 and J usage is TRBJ2-1; TRBD2 might be the D (6 bases). The CDR3 is 15 amino acids. CDR1 is SGHRS and CDR2 is YFSETQ in the germline V gene. V was shortened by 2 bases and J by 5 bases, with 14 bases between the two germline ends. CDR3 nucleotide sequence: TGCGCCAGCAGCTTCAGGGCAGGGAGGAACAATGAGCAGTTCTTC. This sequence encodes CASSFRAGRNNEQFF. The complete variable domain, with remaining parts taken from reference TRBV5-1 and TRBJ2-1, reads KAGVTQTPRYLIKTRGQQVTLSCSPISGHRSVSWYQQTPGQGLQFLFEYFSETQRNKGNFPGRFSGRQFSNSRSEMNVSTLELGDSALYLCASSFRAGRNNEQFFGPGTRLTVL.

This clone was counted between two and nine times. The J gene is TRBJ2-5, the V gene TRBV21-1; TRBD1, as called in the table, went unchecked against the DNA. TRBV21-1 is described as a pseudogene. The CDR3 totals 14 residues. The CDR3 loop is CASSKGGTGETQYF. CDR3 bases: TGTGCCAGCAGCAAAGGGGGGACAGGGGAGACCCAGTACTTC.

V is TRBV4-1 and J is TRBJ2-1; TRBD1 might be the D (6 bases). With 5 bases removed from V and 3 bases from J, the gap between germline ends came to 17 bases. The CDR3 has 16 amino acids. Germline-derived CDR1 and CDR2 are MGHRA and YSYEKL. CDR3 sequence: CASSGESTGFYNEQFF. CDR3 in DNA: TGCGCCAGCAGCGGAGAGTCGACAGGTTTCTACAATGAGCAGTTCTTC.

This chain connects TRBV28 to TRBJ1-5; D perhaps matches TRBD1 (5 bases). The germline V gene encodes CDR1 MDHEN and CDR2 SYDVKM. V dropped 11 bases and J dropped 0 bases, with 17 bases sitting between them. The CDR3 spans 15 residues. CDR3 sequence (DNA): TGTGCCGTCCGGACGGGGGACTATAGCAATCAGCCCCAGCATTTT. This codes for CAVRTGDYSNQPQHF.

The J gene is TRBJ1-1, the V gene TRBV10-3; 12 bases align to TRBD1. Germline CDR1 is ENHRY and CDR2 is SYGVKD. V gave up 8 bases and J gave up 4 bases; unmatched junction bases: 11. The CDR3 spans 16 residues. This CDR3 reads CAIGTGGVGASTEAFF. The CDR3 DNA follows: TGTGCCATCGGGACAGGGGGCGTGGGGGCGAGCACTGAAGCTTTCTTT.

This chain links TRBV30 with TRBJ2-7; TRBD1 is a possible D gene (6 bases). The CDR3 is 14 amino acids. CDR1 and CDR2 (germline): GTSNPN, SVGIG (reference sequence). V lost 0 bases and J lost 2, with 11 bases in between. The CDR3 region has the DNA TGTGCCTGGAGTGTGGGGGCCCCCACCTACGAGCAGTACTTC. It is translated as CAWSVGAPTYEQYF.

This rearrangement joins TRBV28 to TRBJ1-3; tentative D call: TRBD1 (5 bases). V was cut by 5 bases and J by 2 bases, with 10 bases left in between. This CDR3 contains 14 residues. Germline CDR1 and CDR2: MDHEN and SYDVKM. CDR3 residues: CASSAGLAGNTIYF. The DNA for the CDR3 is TGTGCCAGCAGTGCAGGGTTAGCTGGAAACACCATATATTTT.

J is TRBJ1-6 and V is TRBV27; D possibly corresponds to TRBD1 (5 bases). V shed 0 bases and J shed 15 bases, with 18 bases lying between them. Germline V gives CDR1 MNHEY, CDR2 SMNVEV (reference sequence). The CDR3 runs to 15 residues. CDR3 sequence: CASSLSSGWVYGLHF. The CDR3 bases are TGTGCCAGCAGTTTATCATCAGGGTGGGTATATGGCCTCCACTTT.

This chain uses TRBV7-8 with TRBJ1-1; D ambiguous. The length of the CDR3 is 13 residues. V lost 1 base to trimming and J lost 4 bases, with 7 bases between them. Germline V CDR1 and CDR2: SGHVS, FQNEAQ. The CDR3 loop is CASSLGGGTEAFF. CDR3 DNA: TGTGCCAGCAGCTTAGGGGGAGGCACTGAAGCTTTCTTT.

V usage is TRBV11-1 and J usage is TRBJ2-3; 11 nucleotides line up with TRBD2. V shed 3 bases, J shed 1 base, and the junction held 3 bases outside the gene matches. The CDR3 has 16 amino acids. Germline-derived CDR1 and CDR2 are SGHAT and FQDESV (reference sequence). CDR3 coding DNA: TGTGCCAGCAGCTTGTCGACTAGCGGGGGCACAGATACGCAGTATTTT. Translating gives CASSLSTSGGTDTQYF. The variable domain in full, completed from reference TRBV11-1 and TRBJ2-3, reads EAEVAQSPRYKITEKSQAVAFWCDPISGHATLYWYRQILGQGPELLVQFQDESVVDDSQLPKDRFSAERLKGVDSTLKIQPAELGDSAMYLCASSLSTSGGTDTQYFGPGTRLTVL.

V is TRBV25-1 and J is TRBJ1-2, with D possibly TRBD1 on 6 matching bases. In germline, CDR1 is MGHDK, CDR2 SYGVNS. The V end lost 1 base, the J end lost 4 bases, and 10 bases lay between the germline ends. CDR3 length equals 14 residues. Here the CDR3 reads CASSESVGGYGYTF. CDR3 coding DNA: TGTGCCAGCAGTGAATCCGTAGGGGGCTATGGCTACACCTTC.

V usage is TRBV21-1 and J usage is TRBJ1-5. TRBV21-1 is an annotated pseudogene. The CDR3 spans 18 residues. The CDR3 sequence: CASSKAPAGGNSNQPQHF. The DNA of the CDR3 is TGTGCCAGCAGCAAGGCCCCCGCAGGAGGAAATAGCAATCAGCCCCAGCATTTT.

The V and J genes are TRBV3-1 (or the pseudogene TRBV3-2) and TRBJ2-7; TRBD2 is a possible D gene (6 bases). CDR1 and CDR2 (germline): LGHDT, YNNKEL (reference sequence). CDR3 length equals 15 residues. The V gene lost 1 base and the J gene lost 7 bases, with 17 bases spanning the gap. For the CDR3, the DNA is TGTGCCAGCAGCCAAGCCGGGACTCTTCTAGTGGAGCAGTACTTC. This codes for CASSQAGTLLVEQYF.

This sequence joins TRBV19 and TRBJ1-2; 8 positions match TRBD1. Germline CDR1 is LNHDA and CDR2 is SQIVND (reference sequence). V lost 8 bases, J lost 4 bases, and 3 bases stayed unmatched. The CDR3 consists of 12 residues. CDR3: CASRGQGYGYTF. CDR3 nucleotide sequence: TGTGCCAGTCGAGGACAGGGCTATGGCTACACCTTC.

This rearrangement joins TRBV3-1 (or the pseudogene TRBV3-2) to TRBJ2-7; D is perhaps TRBD1 (6 bases). Germline V gives CDR1 LGHDT, CDR2 YNNKEL (reference sequence). The CDR3 length is 14 residues. V lost 1 base, J lost 3 bases, and 10 bases lay in between. The CDR3 loop reads CASSQGTAFYEQYF. CDR3 nucleotide sequence: TGTGCCAGCAGCCAAGGGACAGCCTTCTACGAGCAGTACTTC.

This chain joins TRBV12-3 or TRBV12-4 and TRBJ1-6, with 7 bases lining up with TRBD1. V gave up 6 bases and J gave up 6 bases; unmatched junction bases: 2. The length of the CDR3 is 13 residues. The CDR3 loop is CASSRDSNSPLHF. The CDR3 bases are TGTGCCAGCAGCCGGGACAGTAATTCACCCCTCCACTTT.

The rearrangement uses TRBV18 and TRBJ2-1; possibly TRBD1 for D (6 bases). The length of the CDR3 is 17 residues. Trimming shortened V by 3 bases and J by 2 bases, and 17 bases separated the two germline ends. CDR1 and CDR2 from the germline V gene are KGHSH and LQKENI. For the CDR3, the DNA is TGTGCCAGCTCACCCCCCCCCTACAGGGTTGCCTACAATGAGCAGTTCTTC. Translating gives CASSPPPYRVAYNEQFF.

The chain couples TRBV7-9 to TRBJ2-3, with D unresolved. Germline loops: CDR1 SEHNR, CDR2 FQNEAQ (reference sequence). This CDR3 is built from 14 residues. The V end was cut by 1 base, the J end by 2 bases, with 7 bases between. Written as DNA, the CDR3 is TGTGCCAGCAGCTTAGATCGCTACACAGATACGCAGTATTTT. Protein product: CASSLDRYTDTQYF.

The V gene is TRBV28, the J gene TRBJ1-2; D possibly corresponds to TRBD1 (6 bases). Germline V lookup: CDR1 MDHEN, CDR2 SYDVKM. V lost 4 bases to trimming and J lost 3 bases, with 15 bases between them. The length of the CDR3 is 15 residues. CDR3 protein: CASSSLGAGDYGYTF. The CDR3 DNA sequence: TGTGCCAGCAGTTCCTTGGGGGCCGGGGACTATGGCTACACCTTC.

Only a few counts were recorded for this clone. This chain joins TRBV5-8 and TRBJ2-1, with 8 bases aligning to TRBD1. V lost 2 bases and J lost 9; bases outside the gene matches: 4. The CDR3 is 13 residues long. Germline assignment: CDR1 SGHTS and CDR2 YDEGEE. Here the CDR3 reads CASSFQGALEQFF. As DNA, the CDR3 is TGTGCCAGCAGCTTCCAGGGGGCGCTTGAGCAGTTCTTC.

V is TRBV4-2 and J is TRBJ1-1, with 7 nucleotides matching TRBD1. V shed 4 bases and J 4 bases; nucleotides not matched to a gene: 9. CDR1 and CDR2 from the germline V gene are LGHNA and YNFKEQ. CDR3 size: 15 residues. The CDR3 protein is CASSPEGGMGTEAFF. CDR3 coding DNA: TGTGCCAGCAGCCCGGAAGGGGGCATGGGCACTGAAGCTTTCTTT.

The chain combines TRBV4-2 with TRBJ2-1; D may be TRBD2 (5 bases). V lost 1 base, J lost 6 bases, and 16 bases lay in between. CDR1 is LGHNA and CDR2 is YNFKEQ in the germline V gene. The CDR3 totals 16 residues. CDR3 nucleotide sequence: TGTGCCAGCAGCCAAGCTGGATTTTCGGGATCCAATGAGCAGTTCTTC. This encodes CASSQAGFSGSNEQFF.

This chain uses TRBV9 with TRBJ2-2; 9 bases line up with TRBD2. The CDR3 spans 15 residues. V was pared by 6 bases and J by 5 bases, with 8 bases of the junction left unmatched. The germline V gene has CDR1 SGDLS and CDR2 YYNGEE. The CDR3 coding sequence is TGTGCCAGCAACAGAGCGGGGGGTGAAACCGGGGAGCTGTTTTTT. This translates into CASNRAGGETGELFF.

The chain employs TRBV18 and TRBJ2-1; 9 nucleotides line up with TRBD1. The length of the CDR3 is 17 residues. The germline V gene encodes CDR1 KGHSH and CDR2 LQKENI. Trimming at V came to 2 bases and at J to 7 bases, leaving 12 bases not matched to a gene. CDR3 nucleotide sequence: TGTGCCAGCTCACCAAATAGTTACGGGACAGGGATTAATGAGCAGTTCTTC. Translated, it gives CASSPNSYGTGINEQFF.

This chain uses TRBV28 with TRBJ1-5, with 7 bases identical to TRBD1. Looked up from germline, CDR1 is MDHEN and CDR2 is SYDVKM. The trim removed 7 bases at V and 7 bases at J, leaving 10 bases unmatched. CDR3 length: 14 residues. The CDR3 sequence is CASNPAGGRQPQHF. The CDR3 bases are TGTGCCAGCAACCCCGCAGGGGGAAGGCAGCCCCAGCATTTT.